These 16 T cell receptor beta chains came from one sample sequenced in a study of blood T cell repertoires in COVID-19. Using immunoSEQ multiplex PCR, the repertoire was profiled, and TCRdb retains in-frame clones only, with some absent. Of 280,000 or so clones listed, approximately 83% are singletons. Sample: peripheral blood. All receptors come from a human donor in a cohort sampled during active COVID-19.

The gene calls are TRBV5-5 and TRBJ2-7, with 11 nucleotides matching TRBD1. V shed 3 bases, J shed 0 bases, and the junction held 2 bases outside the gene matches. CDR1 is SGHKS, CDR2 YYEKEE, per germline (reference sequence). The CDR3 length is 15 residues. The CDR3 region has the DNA TGTGCCAGCAGCTCGGGACAGGGGGGCTCCTACGAGCAGTACTTC. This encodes CASSSGQGGSYEQYF.

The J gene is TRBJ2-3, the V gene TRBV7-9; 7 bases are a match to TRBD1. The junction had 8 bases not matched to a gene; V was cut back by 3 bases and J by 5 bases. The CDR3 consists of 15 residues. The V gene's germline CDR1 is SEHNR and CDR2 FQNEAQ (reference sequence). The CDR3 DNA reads TGTGCCAGCAGCTTCACCGGACAGGTCATAGATACGCAGTATTTT. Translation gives CASSFTGQVIDTQYF.

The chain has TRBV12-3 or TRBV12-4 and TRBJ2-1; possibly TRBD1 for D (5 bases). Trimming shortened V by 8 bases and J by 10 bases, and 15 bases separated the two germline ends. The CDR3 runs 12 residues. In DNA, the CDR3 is TGTGCCAGCGGCATCAGGGTAGGGGAGCAGTTCTTC. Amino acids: CASGIRVGEQFF.

The CDR3 spells CASSQDPNYGYTF. The CDR3 region has the DNA TGTGCCAGCAGCCAAGACCCGAACTATGGCTACACCTTC. This chain links TRBV3-1 (or the pseudogene TRBV3-2) with TRBJ1-2; D is unclear. This CDR3 spans 13 amino acids. The germline V gene encodes CDR1 LGHDT and CDR2 YNNKEL (reference sequence). Trimming removed 0 bases from V and 2 bases from J, with 4 bases in between.

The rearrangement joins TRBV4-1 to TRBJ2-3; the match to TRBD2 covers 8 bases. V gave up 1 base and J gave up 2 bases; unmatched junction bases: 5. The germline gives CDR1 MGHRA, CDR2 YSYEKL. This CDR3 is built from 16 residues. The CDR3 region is CASSQASGSLTDTQYF. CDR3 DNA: TGCGCCAGCAGCCAAGCGAGCGGGAGTCTCACAGATACGCAGTATTTT.

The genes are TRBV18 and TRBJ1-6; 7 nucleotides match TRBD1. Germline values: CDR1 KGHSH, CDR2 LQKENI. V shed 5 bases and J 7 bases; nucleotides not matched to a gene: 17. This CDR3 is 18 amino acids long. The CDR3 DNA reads TGTGCCAGCTCATTGATAGGCACAGGGGACATTTTGAATTCACCCCTCCACTTT. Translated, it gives CASSLIGTGDILNSPLHF.

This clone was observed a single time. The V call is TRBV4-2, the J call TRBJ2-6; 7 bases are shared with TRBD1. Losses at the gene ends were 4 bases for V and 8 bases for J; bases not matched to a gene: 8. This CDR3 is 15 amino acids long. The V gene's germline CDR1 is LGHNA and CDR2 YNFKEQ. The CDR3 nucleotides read TGTGCCAGCAGCCCCTTGACAGGGAACACCAACGTCCTGACTTTC. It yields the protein CASSPLTGNTNVLTF.

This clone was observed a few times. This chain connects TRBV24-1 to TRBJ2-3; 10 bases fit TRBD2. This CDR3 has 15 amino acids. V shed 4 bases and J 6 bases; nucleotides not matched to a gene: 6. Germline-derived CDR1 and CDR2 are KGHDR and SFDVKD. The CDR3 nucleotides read TGTGCCACCAGTGAAAGACTAGCGGGCGCTGATACGCAGTATTTT. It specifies CATSERLAGADTQYF.

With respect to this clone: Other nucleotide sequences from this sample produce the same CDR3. The DNA for the CDR3 is TGTGCCAGTAGTAGGACAGGGAACACTGAAGCTTTCTTT. Translating it yields CASSRTGNTEAFF. The genes are TRBV19 and TRBJ1-1; 7 nucleotides line up with TRBD1. This CDR3 region has 13 residues. Trimming took 4 bases from V and 1 from J; bases not matched to a gene: 0. In germline, CDR1 is LNHDA, CDR2 SQIVND (reference sequence). The variable domain in full, with the rest retrieved from reference TRBV19 and TRBJ1-1, is DGGITQSPKYLFRKEGQNVTLSCEQNLNHDAMYWYRQDPGQGLRLIYYSQIVNDFQKGDIAEGYSVSREKKESFPLTVTSAQKNPTAFYLCASSRTGNTEAFFGQGTRLTVV.

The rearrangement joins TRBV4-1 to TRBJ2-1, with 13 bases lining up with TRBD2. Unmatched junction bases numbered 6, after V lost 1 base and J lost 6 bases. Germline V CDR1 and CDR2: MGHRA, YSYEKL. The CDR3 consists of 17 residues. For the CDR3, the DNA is TGCGCCAGCAGCCAAGCTCAACTAGCGGGAGGGCGCAATGAGCAGTTCTTC. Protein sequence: CASSQAQLAGGRNEQFF.

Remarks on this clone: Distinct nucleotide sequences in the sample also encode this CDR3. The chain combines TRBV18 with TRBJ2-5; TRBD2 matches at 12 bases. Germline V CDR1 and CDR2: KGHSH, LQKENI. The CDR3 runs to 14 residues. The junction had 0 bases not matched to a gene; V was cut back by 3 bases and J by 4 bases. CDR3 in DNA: TGTGCCAGCTCACCGGGACTAGCGGGAGAGACCCAGTACTTC. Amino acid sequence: CASSPGLAGETQYF.

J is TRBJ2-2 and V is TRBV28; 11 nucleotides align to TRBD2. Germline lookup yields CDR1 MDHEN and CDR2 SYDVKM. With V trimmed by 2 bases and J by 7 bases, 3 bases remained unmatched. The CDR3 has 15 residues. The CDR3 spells CASSLLAGGGGELFF. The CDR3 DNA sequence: TGTGCCAGCAGTTTACTAGCGGGAGGAGGCGGGGAGCTGTTTTTT.

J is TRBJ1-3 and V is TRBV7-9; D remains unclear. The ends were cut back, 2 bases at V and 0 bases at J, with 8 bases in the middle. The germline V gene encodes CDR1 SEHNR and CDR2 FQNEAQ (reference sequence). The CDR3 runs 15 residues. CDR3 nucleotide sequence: TGTGCCAGCAGCTTACACAGCCCCTCTGGAAACACCATATATTTT. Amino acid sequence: CASSLHSPSGNTIYF.

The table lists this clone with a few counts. Here the CDR3 DNA reads TGTGCCAGCAACCTTATGGGACTAGCCCCCGGGGAGCTGTTTTTT. This codes for CASNLMGLAPGELFF. The gene calls are TRBV2 and TRBJ2-2, with 9 nucleotides matching TRBD2. The CDR3 length is 15 residues. V dropped 7 bases and J dropped 6; count of bases not matched to a gene: 9. CDR1 is SNHLY and CDR2 is FYNNEI in the germline V gene.

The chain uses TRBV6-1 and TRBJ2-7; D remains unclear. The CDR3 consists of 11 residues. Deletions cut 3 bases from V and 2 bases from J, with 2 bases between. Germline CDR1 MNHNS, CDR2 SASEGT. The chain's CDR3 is CASSDTYEQYF. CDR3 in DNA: TGTGCCAGCAGTGACACCTACGAGCAGTACTTC.

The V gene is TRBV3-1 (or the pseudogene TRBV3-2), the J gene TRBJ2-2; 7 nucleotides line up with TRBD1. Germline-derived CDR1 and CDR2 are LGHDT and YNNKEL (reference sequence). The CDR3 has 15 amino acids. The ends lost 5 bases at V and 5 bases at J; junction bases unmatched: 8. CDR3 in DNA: TGTGCCAGCAGCTTTAGACAGGGACGAACCGGGGAGCTGTTTTTT. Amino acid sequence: CASSFRQGRTGELFF.